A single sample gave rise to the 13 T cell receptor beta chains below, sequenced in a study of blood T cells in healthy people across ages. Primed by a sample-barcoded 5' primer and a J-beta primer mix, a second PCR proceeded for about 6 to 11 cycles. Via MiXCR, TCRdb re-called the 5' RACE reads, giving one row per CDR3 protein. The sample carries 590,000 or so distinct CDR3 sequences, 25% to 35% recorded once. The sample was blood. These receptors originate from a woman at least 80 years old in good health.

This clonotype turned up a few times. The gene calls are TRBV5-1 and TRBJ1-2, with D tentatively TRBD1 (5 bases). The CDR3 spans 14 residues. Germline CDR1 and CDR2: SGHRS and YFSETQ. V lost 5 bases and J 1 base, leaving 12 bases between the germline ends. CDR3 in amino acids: CASSFRDLNYGYTF. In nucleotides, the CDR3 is TGCGCCAGCAGTTTCAGGGACCTTAACTATGGCTACACCTTC.

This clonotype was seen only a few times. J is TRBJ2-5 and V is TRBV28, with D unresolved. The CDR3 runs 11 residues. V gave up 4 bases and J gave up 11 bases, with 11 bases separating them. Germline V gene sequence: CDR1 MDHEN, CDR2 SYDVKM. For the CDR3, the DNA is TGTGCCAGCAGTTCCTCCCTACAGCAGTACTTC. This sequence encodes CASSSSLQQYF.

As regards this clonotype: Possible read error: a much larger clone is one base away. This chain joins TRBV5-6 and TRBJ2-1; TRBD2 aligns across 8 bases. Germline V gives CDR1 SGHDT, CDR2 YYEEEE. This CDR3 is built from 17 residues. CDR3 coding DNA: TGTACCAGCAGCTTCATACTAGCGGTGGGCTCCTACAATGAGCAGTTCTTC. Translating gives CTSSFILAVGSYNEQFF. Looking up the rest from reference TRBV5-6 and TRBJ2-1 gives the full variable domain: DAGVTQSPTHLIKTRGQQVTLRCSPKSGHDTVSWYQQALGQGPQFIFQYYEEEERQRGNFPDRFSGHQFPNYSSELNVNALLLGDSALYLCTSSFILAVGSYNEQFFGPGTRLTVL.

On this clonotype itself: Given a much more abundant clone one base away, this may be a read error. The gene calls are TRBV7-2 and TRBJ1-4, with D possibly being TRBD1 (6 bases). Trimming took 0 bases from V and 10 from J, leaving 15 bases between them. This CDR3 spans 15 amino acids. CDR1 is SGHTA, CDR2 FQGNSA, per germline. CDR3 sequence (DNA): TGTGCCAGCAGCTTAGCGACACGGGGGCAACCAAAACTGTTTTTT. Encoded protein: CASSLATRGQPKLFF.

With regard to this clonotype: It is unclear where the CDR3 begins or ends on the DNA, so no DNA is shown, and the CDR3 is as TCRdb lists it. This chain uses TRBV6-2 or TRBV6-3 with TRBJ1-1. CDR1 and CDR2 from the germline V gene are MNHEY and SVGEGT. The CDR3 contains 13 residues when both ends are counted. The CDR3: CASSSSIGPEAFF.

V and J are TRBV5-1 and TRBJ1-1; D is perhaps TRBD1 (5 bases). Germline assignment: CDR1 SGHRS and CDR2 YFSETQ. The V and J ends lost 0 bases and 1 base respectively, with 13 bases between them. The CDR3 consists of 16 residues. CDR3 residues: CASSLAGGGGNTEAFF. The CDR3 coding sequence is TGCGCCAGCAGCTTGGCCGGGGGGGGAGGGAACACTGAAGCTTTCTTT. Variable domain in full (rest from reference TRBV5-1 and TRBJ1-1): KAGVTQTPRYLIKTRGQQVTLSCSPISGHRSVSWYQQTPGQGLQFLFEYFSETQRNKGNFPGRFSGRQFSNSRSEMNVSTLELGDSALYLCASSLAGGGGNTEAFFGQGTRLTVV.

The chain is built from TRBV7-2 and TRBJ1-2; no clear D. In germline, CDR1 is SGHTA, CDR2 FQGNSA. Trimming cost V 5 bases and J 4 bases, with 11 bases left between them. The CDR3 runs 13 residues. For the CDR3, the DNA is TGTGCCAGCAGCCCGGACGTCTTCTATGGCTACACCTTC. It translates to CASSPDVFYGYTF.

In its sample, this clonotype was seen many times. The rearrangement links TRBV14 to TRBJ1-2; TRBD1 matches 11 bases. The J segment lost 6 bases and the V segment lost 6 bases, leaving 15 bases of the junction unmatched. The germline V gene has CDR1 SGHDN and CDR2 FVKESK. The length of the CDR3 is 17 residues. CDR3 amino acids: CASSPSFGTGGNDGYTF. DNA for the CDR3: TGTGCCAGCAGTCCGAGTTTCGGGACAGGGGGGAATGATGGCTACACCTTC.

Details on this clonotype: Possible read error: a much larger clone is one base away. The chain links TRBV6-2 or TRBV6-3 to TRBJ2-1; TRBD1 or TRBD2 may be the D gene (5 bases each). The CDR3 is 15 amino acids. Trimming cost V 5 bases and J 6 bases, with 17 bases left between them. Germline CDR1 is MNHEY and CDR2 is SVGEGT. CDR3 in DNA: TGTGCCAGCAGTAGACGGGACGGGCACTGCAATGAGCAGTTCTTC. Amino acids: CASSRRDGHCNEQFF.

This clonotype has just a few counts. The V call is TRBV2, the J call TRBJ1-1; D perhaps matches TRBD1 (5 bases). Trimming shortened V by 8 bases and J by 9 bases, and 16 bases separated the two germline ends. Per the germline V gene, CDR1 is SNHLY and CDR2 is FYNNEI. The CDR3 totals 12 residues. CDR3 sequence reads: CASRNLGDQAFF. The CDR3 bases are TGTGCCAGCCGAAATCTGGGGGACCAAGCTTTCTTT.

CDR3 protein: CASSHTRTSSGANVLTF. CDR3 DNA sequence: TGTGCCAGCAGTCACACTCGGACCAGCTCTGGGGCCAACGTCCTGACTTTC. V gene TRBV28 combines with J gene TRBJ2-6; D is ambiguous. CDR1 and CDR2 (germline): MDHEN, SYDVKM. The CDR3 runs to 17 residues. V shed 5 bases and J shed 0 bases, with 14 bases lying between them.

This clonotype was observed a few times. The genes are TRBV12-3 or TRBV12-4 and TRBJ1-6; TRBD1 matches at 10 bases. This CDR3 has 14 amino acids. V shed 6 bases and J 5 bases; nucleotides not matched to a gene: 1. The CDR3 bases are TGTGCCAGCAGGACAGGGGGCAATAATTCACCCCTCCACTTT. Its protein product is CASRTGGNNSPLHF.

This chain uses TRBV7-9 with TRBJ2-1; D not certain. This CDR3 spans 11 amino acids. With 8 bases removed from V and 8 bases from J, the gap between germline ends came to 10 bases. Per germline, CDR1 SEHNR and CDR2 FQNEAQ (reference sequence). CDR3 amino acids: CASRSCDEQFF. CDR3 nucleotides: TGTGCCAGCCGGTCCTGCGATGAGCAGTTCTTC.